This T cell receptor (beta chain) was sequenced for a study of identical twins. Study observations and caveats: There was more out-of-frame TCR alpha sharing in monozygotic twins than models estimated. An excess of low generation probability was shown by twin-shared out-of-frame alpha sequences.

Many counts were recorded for this clonotype. Its target is unknown. This CDR3 spans 12 amino acids. V was trimmed by 8 bases and J by 9 bases, leaving 14 bases between them. The germline CDR1 and CDR2 sequences are ENHRY and SYGVKD. Template switching (which added a universal primer site) was used, and cDNA carried unique molecular identifiers. TCRdb re-called the 5' RACE reads with MiXCR, one entry per CDR3 protein. In the table there are approximately 250,000 distinct CDR3 sequences, around 6.5% of which are singletons. These data also formed part of another study, on T cells expressing NK-cell markers. That source reports: NKG2C+ dominant clonotype frequencies in six or seven donors were roughly 1.0-7.5% of CD8+ T cells.

This sequence joins TRBV10-3 and TRBJ2-1; no reliable D call. The TCR sequence derives from a woman younger than 35 in good health. Sequences were obtained from CD8+ T cells sorted from blood. CDR3 sequence (DNA): TGTGCCATCGGGCTTCGGACGGCTGAGCAGTTCTTC. Translating it yields CAIGLRTAEQFF.